Each of the 6 T cell receptor beta chains below was sequenced from the same sample in a study of blood T cell repertoires in COVID-19. TCRdb's copy holds only in-frame clones and misses some; the assay was immunoSEQ multiplex PCR. This sample has roughly 200,000 clones, with around nine tenths found just once. Sequencing was done on a sample of peripheral blood. The receptors were gathered from a man between 60 and 70 years old who had recovered from COVID-19.

This clone has only a few counts. This rearrangement joins TRBV6-2 or TRBV6-3 to TRBJ2-7; D unclear. Germline V lookup: CDR1 MNHEY, CDR2 SVGEGT. The CDR3 contains 12 residues. With 6 bases removed from V and 4 bases from J, the gap between germline ends came to 10 bases. The CDR3 sequence: CASSLLRYEQYF. The CDR3 DNA reads TGTGCCAGCAGCCTCCTCAGGTACGAGCAGTACTTC.

The chain links TRBV6-5 to TRBJ1-2; D is undetermined. CDR1 and CDR2 (germline): MNHEY, SVGAGI. This CDR3 spans 16 amino acids. The V and J ends lost 2 bases and 0 bases respectively, with 13 bases between them. In DNA, the CDR3 is TGTGCCAGCAGTTACGGACTTCTGACCCCTAACTATGGCTACACCTTC. Residues: CASSYGLLTPNYGYTF.

The chain recombines TRBV7-3 with TRBJ2-1, with D possibly TRBD1 on 6 matching bases. Trimming took 1 base from V and 9 from J, leaving 19 bases between them. Germline V gene sequence: CDR1 SGHTA, CDR2 FQGTGA. The CDR3 runs to 16 residues. CDR3 in DNA: TGTGCCAGCAGCTTAAGGGGACCTACAGGGACGGGTGAGCAGTTCTTC. It codes for CASSLRGPTGTGEQFF.

The chain recombines TRBV5-1 with TRBJ1-2, with 10 bases that match TRBD1. CDR3 length: 14 amino acids. Germline CDR1 reads SGHRS; CDR2 reads YFSETQ. Unmatched junction bases numbered 10, after V lost 6 bases and J lost 8 bases. The CDR3 bases are TGCGCCAGCACTATGGGGACAGGGGTGAAGGGCTACACCTTC. Translation: CASTMGTGVKGYTF.

This rearrangement joins TRBV3-1 (or the pseudogene TRBV3-2) to TRBJ2-1; 7 nucleotides match TRBD1. This CDR3 comprises 14 residues. J gave up 7 bases and V 2 bases, and 5 bases lay outside the gene matches. Germline assignment: CDR1 LGHDT and CDR2 YNNKEL (reference sequence). The CDR3 nucleotides are TGTGCCAGCAGCCAATTCGACAGGGTTAATGAGCAGTTCTTC. It yields the protein CASSQFDRVNEQFF.

This chain joins TRBV4-1 and TRBJ1-2, with 9 bases identical to TRBD1. The trim removed 2 bases at V and 6 bases at J, leaving 13 bases unmatched. Per the germline V gene, CDR1 is MGHRA and CDR2 is YSYEKL. This CDR3 has 17 amino acids. The CDR3 is CASSQPQGQGLRDGYTF. The CDR3 bases are TGCGCCAGCAGCCAACCCCAGGGACAGGGCCTAAGAGATGGCTACACCTTC.